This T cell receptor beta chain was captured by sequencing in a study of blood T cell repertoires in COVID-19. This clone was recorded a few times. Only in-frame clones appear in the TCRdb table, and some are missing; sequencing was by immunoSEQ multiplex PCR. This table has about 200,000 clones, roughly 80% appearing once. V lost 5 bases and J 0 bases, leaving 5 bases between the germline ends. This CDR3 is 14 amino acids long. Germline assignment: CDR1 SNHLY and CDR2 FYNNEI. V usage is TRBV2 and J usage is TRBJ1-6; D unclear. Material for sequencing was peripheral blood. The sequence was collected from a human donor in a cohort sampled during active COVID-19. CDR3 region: CASSPPSYNSPLHF. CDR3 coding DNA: TGTGCCAGCAGTCCTCCCTCCTATAATTCACCCCTCCACTTT.